Listed below are T cell receptor beta chains from one sample, sequenced in a study of T cell responses to AZD1222 COVID-19 vaccine. Sequencing was performed with immunoSEQ multiplex PCR; in TCRdb, only in-frame clones are kept and a portion is missing. The sample comprises about 93,000 clones, around 89% of which are singletons, and 2.5% rests with the top ten. The sequences come from peripheral blood, collected 28 days after the second AZD1222 dose. The receptors come from an adult who received the AZD1222 COVID-19 vaccine. Each CDR3 is given with its conserved first and last residue.

cdr3_aa j_call v_call
CSASPGEGSEAFF TRBJ1-1 TRBV20-1
CASSIYRGNYGYTF TRBJ1-2 TRBV19
CSASTTSPRTDTQYF TRBJ2-3 TRBV20-1
CASSSGFSGNTIYF TRBJ1-3 TRBV5-5
CASSWETSGSYEQFF TRBJ2-1 TRBV11-1
CASSESRTTEAFF TRBJ1-1 TRBV10-1
CASSFGGSEGYTF TRBJ1-2 TRBV12-3/TRBV12-4
CASSPTSVLYNEQFF TRBJ2-1 TRBV4-1
CASRTGTGRGYTF TRBJ1-2 TRBV2
CASSLPGDRGASYNSPLHF TRBJ1-6 TRBV5-1
CASRSPLGTDTQYF TRBJ2-3 TRBV2
CASSFVGTGGNTIYF TRBJ1-3 TRBV7-9
CASSPVAGGRTDTQYF TRBJ2-3 TRBV28
CASSLIGQETQYF TRBJ2-5 TRBV5-1
CAWTSGGGSGANVLTF TRBJ2-6 TRBV30
CAWSVWRGQGRWQPQHF TRBJ1-5 TRBV30
CAPPHRDHTEAFF TRBJ1-1 TRBV7-3
CASTRDSDSNTEAFF TRBJ1-1 TRBV19
CASRAARGGGNQPQHF TRBJ1-5 TRBV19
CASSPEGQTLNTEAFF TRBJ1-1 TRBV27
CASSSKRDRHSNQPQHF TRBJ1-5 TRBV5-1
CASSLGELHGISYEQYF TRBJ2-7 TRBV7-2
CASSLSYGATNTEAFF TRBJ1-1 TRBV7-8
CATSAGGPYEQFF TRBJ2-1 TRBV24-1
CASSFGGNTGELFF TRBJ2-2 TRBV27
CASSLGSGGMEFF TRBJ2-1 TRBV11-2
CAWRTGGSSYNSPLHF TRBJ1-6 TRBV30
CASTGRGDEKLFF TRBJ1-4 TRBV6-5
CSASIRLAGTYEQYF TRBJ2-7 TRBV20-1
CAISGRATGLMNTEAFF TRBJ1-1 TRBV10-3
CASSFTGIDIQYF TRBJ2-4 TRBV2
CASSFGAGNTGELFF TRBJ2-2 TRBV7-2
CASSATTGDEKLFF TRBJ1-4 TRBV27
CASSRDRGNYEKLFF TRBJ1-4 TRBV19
CASSEALGDQETQYF TRBJ2-5 TRBV6-1
CASGETRQETQYF TRBJ2-5 TRBV6-1
CASSLGGHISGNTIYF TRBJ1-3 TRBV7-6
CAPSGGDYGYTF TRBJ1-2 TRBV21-1
CASSVATGQYTDEQFF TRBJ2-1 TRBV9
CASSIAGGLTEAFF TRBJ1-1 TRBV19
CASSFYLQGGNQPQHF TRBJ1-5 TRBV5-8
CASRVRMNTEAFF TRBJ1-1 TRBV28
CASSLTFRAGTFDDTQYF TRBJ2-3 TRBV7-3
CASSFGDGKTQYF TRBJ2-5 TRBV11-2
CASSSGQGASTEAFF TRBJ1-1 TRBV11-3
CASSETGRSYEQYF TRBJ2-7 TRBV10-2
CASSADSYGELFF TRBJ2-2 TRBV18
CAWGRSLAGGLDEQFF TRBJ2-1 TRBV30
CASSYSVGDSGNTIYF TRBJ1-3 TRBV6-5
CASKSQGNTEAFF TRBJ1-1 TRBV2
CASSLNGNTEAFF TRBJ1-1 TRBV7-9